Each of the 6 T cell receptor beta chains below was sequenced from the same sample in a study of blood T cell repertoires in COVID-19. Only in-frame clones appear in the TCRdb table, and some are missing; sequencing was by immunoSEQ multiplex PCR. The table has some 300,000 clones, 85% to 90% seen once. What was sequenced was PBMCs or T cells enriched from blood (not recorded which). The origin of the receptors is a man younger than 40 who had recovered from COVID-19.

The chain is built from TRBV7-9 and TRBJ2-2, with 7 nucleotides matching TRBD1. Germline V gene data show CDR1 as SEHNR and CDR2 as FQNEAQ (reference sequence). The V and J ends lost 3 bases and 1 base, in that order; junction bases with no gene match: 8. The CDR3 spans 17 residues. CDR3 loop: CASSFPRAGGNTGELFF. CDR3 bases: TGTGCCAGCAGCTTCCCCCGGGCAGGGGGGAACACCGGGGAGCTGTTTTTT.

In regard to this clone: A read error may account for a junction end that differs from germline. The chain combines TRBV4-1 with TRBJ1-2; D unresolved. CDR3 length: 14 residues. The germline gives CDR1 MGHRA, CDR2 YSYEKL. CDR3 amino acids: CASSQSSANYDYTF. Here the CDR3 DNA reads TGCGCCAGCAGCCAATCCAGTGCGAACTATGACTACACCTTC.

The J gene is TRBJ2-7, the V gene TRBV5-1, with 9 bases aligning to TRBD1. The germline gives CDR1 SGHRS, CDR2 YFSETQ. The V segment lost 0 bases and the J segment 5 bases; nucleotides outside the gene matches: 9. The CDR3 is 16 residues long. CDR3 residues: CASSLDPGQGPHEQYF. CDR3 coding DNA: TGCGCCAGCAGCTTGGACCCGGGACAGGGCCCCCACGAGCAGTACTTC.

This chain uses TRBV24-1 with TRBJ1-2; 10 bases line up with TRBD1. With 4 bases clipped from V and 2 bases from J, the junction kept 3 bases outside the gene matches. The CDR3 totals 15 residues. Germline V CDR1 and CDR2: KGHDR, SFDVKD. Here the CDR3 reads CATSDTGQGNYGYTF. CDR3 bases: TGTGCCACCAGTGACACGGGACAGGGGAACTATGGCTACACCTTC.

The V call is TRBV25-1, the J call TRBJ2-7, with 13 bases that match TRBD2. CDR3 length: 15 amino acids. Germline CDR1 is MGHDK and CDR2 is SYGVNS. After removal of 5 bases from V and 6 bases from J, the junction contained 7 bases not matched to a gene. In DNA, the CDR3 is TGTGCCAGCAGTTGGACTAGCGGGAGCGCTAGCGAGCAGTACTTC. It translates to CASSWTSGSASEQYF.

The chain is built from TRBV7-8 and TRBJ2-5, with D perhaps matching TRBD1 (5 bases). The V gene's germline CDR1 is SGHVS and CDR2 FQNEAQ. This CDR3 contains 14 residues. Trimming left V 4 bases short and J 5 bases short, with 14 bases between. The CDR3, as DNA: TGTGCCAGCAGCTCCAGGGTCGTAGGCGAGACCCAGTACTTC. Protein sequence: CASSSRVVGETQYF.